Below, 15 T cell receptor beta chains from the same sample are listed, as sequenced in a study of cytomegalovirus exposure and HLA in healthy donors. PCR amplification relied on 60 Vbeta primers (plus 13 Jbeta primers). Sequencing was performed with immunoSEQ multiplex PCR; in TCRdb, only in-frame clones are kept and a portion is missing. The table records roughly 160,000 clones, approximately 80% of them present only once. Sequencing used PBMCs. Receptors were obtained from a man aged 30-40 years in good health and CMV-seronegative.

This chain joins TRBV5-1 and TRBJ1-4, with a tentative D call TRBD1 (6 bases). Germline-derived CDR1 and CDR2 are SGHRS and YFSETQ. Trimming removed 0 bases from V and 7 bases from J, with 16 bases in between. The length of the CDR3 is 16 residues. CDR3 amino acids: CASSLAGVGALEKLFF. CDR3 nucleotide sequence: TGCGCCAGCAGCTTGGCCGGGGTGGGGGCGCTTGAAAAACTGTTTTTT.

V gene TRBV4-2 combines with J gene TRBJ2-1; 9 bases are shared with TRBD2. This CDR3 region has 15 residues. Germline CDR1 and CDR2: LGHNA and YNFKEQ. Trimming took 3 bases from V and 9 from J; bases not matched to a gene: 9. The CDR3 coding sequence is TGTGCCAGCAGCCAGGAAGTAGCGGGAGTTGGTGAGCAGTTCTTC. Its translation: CASSQEVAGVGEQFF.

The chain joins TRBV30 to TRBJ2-7; 10 bases agree with TRBD2. Germline values: CDR1 GTSNPN, CDR2 SVGIG (reference sequence). With 6 bases clipped from V and 1 base from J, the junction kept 6 bases outside the gene matches. The CDR3 runs to 14 residues. The CDR3 DNA sequence: TGTGCCTGCTATAGCGGGGGGCGATCCTACGAGCAGTACTTC. Translated: CACYSGGRSYEQYF.

V and J are TRBV2 and TRBJ1-2; perhaps TRBD1 as D (6 bases). The CDR3 is made up of 15 amino acids. Deletions cut 5 bases from V and 4 bases from J, with 17 bases between. In germline, CDR1 is SNHLY, CDR2 FYNNEI. The CDR3 sequence is CASSSQQGSGYGYTF. The CDR3 bases are TGTGCCAGCAGTTCGCAACAGGGATCGGGCTATGGCTACACCTTC.

The count of this clone is one. This rearrangement joins TRBV27 to TRBJ1-5; D may be TRBD1 (6 bases). V was pared by 9 bases and J by 4 bases, with 19 bases between. CDR3 size: 15 residues. Germline V CDR1 and CDR2: MNHEY, SMNVEV (reference sequence). The CDR3 bases are TGTGCCAGTGTTCCATTCACAGGGAGTAATCAGCCCCAGCATTTT. Its translation: CASVPFTGSNQPQHF.

The chain recombines TRBV28 with TRBJ1-4; unclear D gene. The CDR3 consists of 13 residues. Germline CDR1 is MDHEN and CDR2 is SYDVKM. Trimming cost V 2 bases and J 7 bases, with 8 bases left between them. The CDR3 region is CASSLRESEKLFF. The DNA of the CDR3 is TGTGCCAGCAGTTTAAGGGAGTCTGAAAAACTGTTTTTT.

This clone has just one count. The genes are TRBV5-6 and TRBJ1-2; 8 bases align to TRBD1. This CDR3 is built from 14 residues. CDR1 and CDR2 (germline): SGHDT, YYEEEE. Unmatched junction bases numbered 10, after V lost 4 bases and J lost 8 bases. The CDR3 protein is CASSAMTGVGGYTF. For the CDR3, the DNA is TGTGCCAGCAGCGCTATGACAGGGGTGGGAGGCTACACCTTC.

V and J are TRBV29-1 and TRBJ2-2; TRBD2 is a possible D gene (7 bases). Germline V gives CDR1 SQVTM, CDR2 ANQGSEA. The V gene lost 7 bases and the J gene lost 0 bases, with 18 bases spanning the gap. This CDR3 is built from 16 residues. CDR3 sequence reads: CSALGGGPTNTGELFF. DNA of the CDR3: TGCAGCGCCTTGGGAGGGGGGCCCACGAACACCGGGGAGCTGTTTTTT.

V gene TRBV27 combines with J gene TRBJ2-7, with 8 positions matching TRBD2. Germline CDR1 is MNHEY and CDR2 is SMNVEV (reference sequence). CDR3 size: 15 residues. V shed 4 bases, J shed 5 bases, and the junction held 10 bases outside the gene matches. The CDR3 reads CASSWGLVKPNEQYF. The CDR3 nucleotides are TGTGCCAGCAGTTGGGGACTAGTAAAGCCGAACGAGCAGTACTTC.

This sequence joins TRBV5-1 and TRBJ1-2; tentative D call: TRBD1 (6 bases). Germline CDR1 is SGHRS and CDR2 is YFSETQ. This CDR3 has 16 residues. Trimming cost V 4 bases and J 3 bases, with 19 bases left between them. The CDR3 is CASSSPDSPRHYGYTF. CDR3 in DNA: TGCGCCAGCAGCAGCCCGGACAGTCCGAGGCACTATGGCTACACCTTC.

The rearrangement joins TRBV15 to TRBJ1-2; the match to TRBD1 covers 8 bases. The CDR3 loop spans 15 amino acids. J was trimmed by 8 bases and V by 0 bases; bases with no gene match: 8. Germline V gene sequence: CDR1 LNHNV, CDR2 YYDKDF (reference sequence). CDR3 residues: CATSREFRTGKGYTF. The CDR3 nucleotides read TGTGCCACCAGCAGAGAATTTCGGACAGGGAAGGGCTACACCTTC. Based on the CDR3 plus reference TRBV15 and TRBJ1-2, the full variable domain is DAMVIQNPRYQVTQFGKPVTLSCSQTLNHNVMYWYQQKSSQAPKLLFHYYDKDFNNEADTPDNFQSRRPNTSFCFLDIRSPGLGDTAMYLCATSREFRTGKGYTFGSGTRLTVV.

In this sample, this clone turned up a few times. The chain uses TRBV23-1 and TRBJ2-3; tentatively, D is TRBD1 (5 bases). TRBV23-1 is annotated as an ORF whose role is uncertain. The V end lost 3 bases, the J end lost 0 bases, and 7 bases lay between the germline ends. This CDR3 spans 14 amino acids. CDR3 loop: CASSQRQSTDTQYF. The CDR3 DNA is TGCGCCAGCAGTCAGCGACAGAGCACAGATACGCAGTATTTT.

V usage is TRBV29-1 and J usage is TRBJ2-5; 8 bases map to TRBD1. Germline V gene lookup returns CDR1 SQVTM and CDR2 ANQGSEA. The CDR3 length is 16 residues. The V and J ends lost 5 bases and 5 bases, in that order; junction bases with no gene match: 16. The CDR3 sequence is CSVRPRAGGDWETQYF. The CDR3 region has the DNA TGCAGCGTTCGCCCGCGAGCAGGGGGCGATTGGGAGACCCAGTACTTC.

This clone has only one observation. This rearrangement joins TRBV18 to TRBJ1-2; a possible D gene is TRBD1 (5 bases). The V end lost 3 bases, the J end lost 4 bases, and 9 bases lay between the germline ends. CDR3 length: 13 residues. CDR1 is KGHSH, CDR2 LQKENI, per germline. The CDR3 sequence: CASSPGTSYGYTF. In nucleotides, the CDR3 is TGTGCCAGCTCACCGGGGACTTCCTATGGCTACACCTTC.

This chain connects TRBV14 to TRBJ2-3; 7 nucleotides line up with TRBD2. This CDR3 has 15 amino acids. Germline values: CDR1 SGHDN, CDR2 FVKESK. Unmatched junction bases numbered 5, after V lost 1 base and J lost 4 bases. The CDR3 protein is CASSQGGLGSDTQYF. The CDR3 region has the DNA TGTGCCAGCAGCCAAGGTGGACTAGGATCAGATACGCAGTATTTT.